Listed here are 25 T cell receptor beta chains from one sample, sequenced in a study of spatial heterogeneity in lung cancer. As to time point: sample taken at primary tumor resection. Whole RNA obtained from tumor, nontumor lung or frozen PBMC underwent sequencing without sorting. MiXCR was run by TCRdb on the 5' RACE reads, yielding one entry per CDR3 protein. The sample carries 40,000 or so distinct CDR3 sequences, around 5.2% recorded once. The starting material was PBMCs, obtained at surgery. These receptor sequences come from a female donor with early-stage non-small cell lung cancer.

The chain links TRBV29-1 to TRBJ2-5; D call uncertain. Germline CDR1 reads SQVTM; CDR2 reads ANQGSEA. The CDR3 loop spans 11 amino acids. The germline V and J ends were trimmed by 6 bases and 5 bases, with 10 bases remaining between them. The CDR3 DNA is TGCAGCGTCCCTACCGGGGAGACCCAGTACTTC. Amino acid sequence: CSVPTGETQYF.

There are many counts of this clonotype. V and J are TRBV11-2 and TRBJ2-6; D is perhaps TRBD2 (5 bases). The V gene lost 0 bases and the J gene lost 3 bases, with 6 bases spanning the gap. Per germline, CDR1 SGHAT and CDR2 FQNNGV. This CDR3 is 15 amino acids long. CDR3 region: CASSLDGNGANVLTF. As DNA, the CDR3 is TGTGCCAGCAGCTTAGACGGGAATGGGGCCAACGTCCTGACTTTC.

This rearrangement joins TRBV13 to TRBJ2-7; 7 bases match TRBD1. CDR3 length: 17 residues. The V gene end was trimmed by 5 bases and the J gene end by 2 bases; junction bases not matched to a gene: 15. Germline CDR1 reads PRHDT; CDR2 reads FYEKMQ (reference sequence). The DNA for the CDR3 is TGTGCCAGCAGCCTCGGCCCTTTGACAGGGACCACCTACGAGCAGTACTTC. Translated, it gives CASSLGPLTGTTYEQYF. Full variable domain (remainder filled in from reference TRBV13 and TRBJ2-7): AAGVIQSPRHLIKEKRETATLKCYPIPRHDTVYWYQQGPGQDPQFLISFYEKMQSDKGSIPDRFSAQQFSDYHSELNMSSLELGDSALYFCASSLGPLTGTTYEQYFGPGTRLTVT.

This clonotype was seen repeatedly, ten times or more. The chain joins TRBV7-9 to TRBJ2-2; unclear D gene. There are 13 residues in the CDR3. From germline, CDR1 is SEHNR and CDR2 FQNEAQ (reference sequence). V was cut by 0 bases and J by 4 bases, with 3 bases left in between. The DNA of the CDR3 is TGTGCCAGCAGCTTAGCGAGCACCGGGGAGCTGTTTTTT. It yields the protein CASSLASTGELFF.

This clonotype showed up many times. The V gene is TRBV7-8, the J gene TRBJ1-1, with a weak D call TRBD1 (5 bases). Germline V gene data show CDR1 as SGHVS and CDR2 as FQNEAQ. The V gene lost 5 bases and the J gene lost 5 bases, with 18 bases spanning the gap. The CDR3 spans 15 residues. The CDR3 DNA is TGTGCCAGCAGCCCAACGCAGGGAGTGGGGACTGAAGCTTTCTTT. It yields the protein CASSPTQGVGTEAFF.

This clonotype has at least ten counts. The chain combines TRBV7-3 with TRBJ1-1; D unclear. V lost 4 bases and J 4 bases, leaving 7 bases between the germline ends. The germline V gene encodes CDR1 SGHTA and CDR2 FQGTGA. The CDR3 covers 12 residues. DNA for the CDR3: TGTGCCAGCAGCTCCCCCGGCACTGAAGCTTTCTTT. Its protein is CASSSPGTEAFF.

This clonotype was observed many times. The J gene is TRBJ1-1, the V gene TRBV12-5; D possibly corresponds to TRBD1 (6 bases). Trimming took off 6 bases at V and 5 bases at J, with 22 bases between the two ends. The germline V gene has CDR1 LGHNT and CDR2 FRNRAP. CDR3 length equals 16 residues. The CDR3 region is CASGQTGFLRRTEAFF. DNA for the CDR3: TGTGCTAGTGGACAAACAGGGTTCCTACGCCGGACTGAAGCTTTCTTT. Full variable domain (remainder filled in from reference TRBV12-5 and TRBJ1-1): DARVTQTPRHKVTEMGQEVTMRCQPILGHNTVFWYRQTMMQGLELLAYFRNRAPLDDSGMPKDRFSAEMPDATLATLKIQPSEPRDSAVYFCASGQTGFLRRTEAFFGQGTRLTVV.

The table lists this clonotype with many counts. V gene TRBV30 combines with J gene TRBJ1-5; 7 bases map to TRBD1. This CDR3 contains 16 residues. Germline values: CDR1 GTSNPN, CDR2 SVGIG (reference sequence). The J segment lost 0 bases and the V segment lost 2 bases, leaving 7 bases of the junction unmatched. The CDR3 sequence: CAWSKAGQDSNQPQHF. In DNA, the CDR3 is TGTGCCTGGAGTAAAGCCGGACAGGATAGCAATCAGCCCCAGCATTTT.

The sample holds many counts of this clonotype. The chain joins TRBV6-5 to TRBJ2-7; 11 bases match TRBD2. Germline values: CDR1 MNHEY, CDR2 SVGAGI. The V segment lost 6 bases and the J segment 5 bases; nucleotides outside the gene matches: 9. The CDR3 sequence is 15 residues long. Written as DNA, the CDR3 is TGTGCCAGCAGCCCGAATAGCGGGGGGGCCCACGAGCAGTACTTC. Amino acids: CASSPNSGGAHEQYF.

This clonotype was recorded a few times. The genes are TRBV4-2 and TRBJ2-1; 8 nucleotides line up with TRBD1. J lost 11 bases, V lost 1 base, and 10 bases had no gene match. CDR3 length equals 15 residues. From germline, CDR1 is LGHNA and CDR2 YNFKEQ. CDR3 loop: CASSQGGETGEKQFF. DNA for the CDR3: TGTGCCAGCAGCCAAGGGGGGGAGACAGGGGAAAAGCAGTTCTTC.

This clonotype was detected many times. The rearrangement joins TRBV29-1 to TRBJ2-2; D gene unclear. This CDR3 has 14 amino acids. Germline V gene sequence: CDR1 SQVTM, CDR2 ANQGSEA. V was shortened by 4 bases and J by 0 bases, with 9 bases between the two germline ends. CDR3 sequence reads: CSVAYASNTGELFF. For the CDR3, the DNA is TGCAGCGTTGCCTACGCTTCGAACACCGGGGAGCTGTTTTTT.

This clonotype is judged medium-sized. The V and J genes are TRBV6-2 or TRBV6-3 and TRBJ2-1; 12 nucleotides agree with TRBD2. The CDR3 is 19 amino acids. The V gene end was trimmed by 2 bases and the J gene end by 0 bases; junction bases not matched to a gene: 8. Germline CDR1 is MNHEY and CDR2 is SVGEGT. The CDR3 loop is CASSYRDPSGGASYNEQFF. The CDR3 bases are TGTGCCAGCAGTTACCGGGACCCTAGCGGGGGGGCCTCCTACAATGAGCAGTTCTTC.

This clonotype was seen at least ten times. The chain links TRBV2 to TRBJ2-1; tentatively, D is TRBD2 (6 bases). The germline gives CDR1 SNHLY, CDR2 FYNNEI. Trimming took 4 bases from V and 5 from J, leaving 9 bases between them. The CDR3 spans 13 residues. The CDR3 is CASSGGLNNEQFF. CDR3 coding DNA: TGTGCCAGCAGTGGGGGACTTAACAATGAGCAGTTCTTC.

At least ten counts were recorded for this clonotype. J is TRBJ1-1 and V is TRBV4-1; weak D call: TRBD1 (6 bases). V shed 4 bases and J shed 4 bases, with 16 bases lying between them. CDR1 is MGHRA, CDR2 YSYEKL, per germline. This CDR3 is built from 15 residues. The CDR3 DNA sequence: TGCGCCAGCAGCCCGCTACAGGGTGGGATCACTGAAGCTTTCTTT. Translated: CASSPLQGGITEAFF.

The chain joins TRBV7-2 to TRBJ2-7; D unresolved. The CDR3 spans 13 residues. The V end lost 5 bases, the J end lost 3 bases, and 11 bases lay between the germline ends. The germline V gene has CDR1 SGHTA and CDR2 FQGNSA. In DNA, the CDR3 is TGTGCCAGCAGCCGCGCCGCTTACTACGAGCAGTACTTC. This gives the protein CASSRAAYYEQYF.

In its sample, this clonotype was seen many times. V gene TRBV12-3 or TRBV12-4 combines with J gene TRBJ2-7; TRBD2 aligns across 10 bases. J lost 1 base, V lost 6 bases, and 6 bases had no gene match. CDR3 length equals 15 residues. The CDR3, as DNA: TGTGCCAGCAGGCCTATAGCGGGGGGTTCCTACGAGCAGTACTTC. This sequence encodes CASRPIAGGSYEQYF.

This clonotype showed up many times. The gene calls are TRBV20-1 and TRBJ2-3; D may match TRBD1 or TRBD2 (5 bases each). CDR3 length equals 13 residues. The germline gives CDR1 DFQATT, CDR2 SNEGSKA (reference sequence). V dropped 8 bases and J dropped 3 bases, with 15 bases sitting between them. The DNA of the CDR3 is TGCAGTACTGTCCGGGACCCGACAGATACGCAGTATTTT. It yields the protein CSTVRDPTDTQYF.

This clonotype rates as medium-sized. V gene TRBV20-1 combines with J gene TRBJ1-4, with D possibly being TRBD1 (6 bases). Germline V CDR1 and CDR2: DFQATT, SNEGSKA (reference sequence). CDR3 size: 16 residues. Trimming took 0 bases from V and 2 from J, leaving 13 bases between them. CDR3 sequence: CSARDVGGRTNEKLFF. For the CDR3, the DNA is TGCAGTGCTAGAGATGTAGGGGGACGGACTAATGAAAAACTGTTTTTT.

V gene TRBV7-2 combines with J gene TRBJ1-1; D is unclear. The length of the CDR3 is 19 residues. V lost 1 base, J lost 1 base, and 22 bases lay in between. Per the germline V gene, CDR1 is SGHTA and CDR2 is FQGNSA. CDR3 in amino acids: CASSLVPPSLVGPNTEAFF. CDR3 DNA: TGTGCCAGCAGCTTAGTACCCCCCTCCCTGGTAGGCCCGAACACTGAAGCTTTCTTT.

Note on this clonotype: The junction and the germline gene differ at one end; a read error may be behind it. The chain is built from TRBV2 and TRBJ2-5, with 10 bases fitting TRBD1. Germline CDR1 reads SNHLY; CDR2 reads FYNNEI. The CDR3 is 15 residues long. CDR3 nucleotides: TGTGCCCGCAGTGGACCCGGGACAGGGGAAGAGACCCAGTACTTC. It yields the protein CARSGPGTGEETQYF.

This clonotype has a count of ten or more. CDR3 coding DNA: TGCGCCAGCAGCCAAGGAGGGCAGAAAAGCTACACCTTC. This codes for CASSQGGQKSYTF. V is TRBV4-3 and J is TRBJ1-2; D ambiguous. Germline assignment: CDR1 LGHNA and CDR2 YSLEER. The V gene lost 1 base and the J gene lost 9 bases, with 12 bases spanning the gap. The CDR3 length is 13 residues.

In this sample, this clonotype turned up many times. The chain combines TRBV6-5 with TRBJ2-5, with 7 positions matching TRBD2. Germline CDR1 MNHEY, CDR2 SVGAGI. Germline trimming cut 0 bases from V and 4 bases from J; bases unmatched to any gene: 5. The CDR3 extends over 15 amino acids. CDR3 region: CASSYSGGGRETQYF. CDR3 sequence (DNA): TGTGCCAGCAGTTACTCGGGGGGAGGGAGAGAGACCCAGTACTTC.

This clonotype was observed many times. The chain joins TRBV9 to TRBJ2-4; D not resolved. Between the trimmed V and J ends, which lost 3 bases and 11 bases, there was a span of 9 bases. The germline V gene has CDR1 SGDLS and CDR2 YYNGEE. This CDR3 is 11 amino acids long. The CDR3 nucleotides are TGTGCCAGCAGCGCTAAAGGAGTTCAGTACTTC. Translated, it gives CASSAKGVQYF.

The chain joins TRBV7-2 to TRBJ2-3, with D perhaps matching TRBD1 (6 bases). Germline V lookup: CDR1 SGHTA, CDR2 FQGNSA. This CDR3 is 15 amino acids long. Trimming shortened V by 1 base and J by 3 bases, and 11 bases separated the two germline ends. This CDR3 reads CASSLVGGGTDTQYF. CDR3 in DNA: TGTGCCAGCAGCTTAGTAGGGGGTGGGACAGATACGCAGTATTTT.

This clonotype was seen ten or more times. The chain uses TRBV6-6 and TRBJ1-5; no reliable D call. Trimming removed 0 bases from V and 4 bases from J, with 10 bases in between. Germline values: CDR1 MNHNY, CDR2 SVGAGI (reference sequence). The CDR3 loop spans 15 amino acids. CDR3 DNA sequence: TGTGCCAGCAGTTACTCGACACAGCCGAATCAGCCCCAGCATTTT. Amino acids: CASSYSTQPNQPQHF.